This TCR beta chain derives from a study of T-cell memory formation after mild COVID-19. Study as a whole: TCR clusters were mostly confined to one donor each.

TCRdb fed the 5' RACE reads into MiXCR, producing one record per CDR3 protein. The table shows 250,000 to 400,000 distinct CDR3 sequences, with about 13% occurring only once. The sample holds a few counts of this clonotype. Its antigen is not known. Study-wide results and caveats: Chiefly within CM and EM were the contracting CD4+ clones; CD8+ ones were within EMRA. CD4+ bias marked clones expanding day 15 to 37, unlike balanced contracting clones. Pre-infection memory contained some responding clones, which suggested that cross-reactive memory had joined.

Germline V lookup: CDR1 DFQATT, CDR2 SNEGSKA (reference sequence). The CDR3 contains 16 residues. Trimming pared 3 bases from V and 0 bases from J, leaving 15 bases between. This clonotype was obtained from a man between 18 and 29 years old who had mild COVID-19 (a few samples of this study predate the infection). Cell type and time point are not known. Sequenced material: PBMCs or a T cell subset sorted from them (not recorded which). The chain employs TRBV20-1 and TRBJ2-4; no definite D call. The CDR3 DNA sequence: TGCAGTGCTAGGGAAACAGTACTTCTAGCCAAAAACATTCAGTACTTC. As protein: CSARETVLLAKNIQYF.